Below, 29 T cell receptor beta chains from the same sample are listed, as sequenced in a study of Graves' ophthalmopathy and Graves' hyperthyroidism. The authors amplified TCR beta CDR3 regions, and they did so from RNA transcripts for repertoire sequencing. HTBI-primed first-round RT-PCR preceded second-round multiplex PCR. A single record per CDR3 protein comes from TCRdb applying MiXCR to the multiplex PCR reads. This table holds 24,000 or so distinct CDR3 sequences, around 50% found once. Sequences were obtained from peripheral blood. These receptors all stem from an adult woman with stable Graves' hyperthyroidism.

This clonotype was observed many times. The chain links TRBV3-1 to TRBJ2-7, with D hard to call. There are 15 residues in the CDR3. Germline-derived CDR1 and CDR2 are LGHDT and YNNKEL (reference sequence). Deletions cut 0 bases from V and 6 bases from J, with 15 bases between. This CDR3 is CASSQDSVLHGEQYF. The CDR3 DNA reads TGTGCCAGCAGCCAAGACTCTGTACTTCATGGCGAGCAGTACTTC.

This chain links TRBV20-1 with TRBJ1-4; D gene ambiguous. The V end was cut by 3 bases, the J end by 4 bases, with 3 bases between. The CDR3 has 11 residues. The germline V gene encodes CDR1 DFQATT and CDR2 SNEGSKA (reference sequence). CDR3 in amino acids: CSASFNEKLFF. In DNA form, the CDR3 reads TGCAGTGCTAGCTTTAATGAAAAACTGTTTTTT.

This rearrangement joins TRBV12-3 or TRBV12-4 to TRBJ2-7; 11 positions match TRBD1. With V trimmed by 6 bases and J by 5 bases, 12 bases remained unmatched. The CDR3 extends over 16 amino acids. The CDR3 here is CASRYGTGGRTNEQYF. The CDR3 DNA follows: TGTGCCAGCAGGTACGGGACAGGGGGGAGGACTAACGAGCAGTACTTC.

By proportion, this clonotype is medium-sized. The chain couples TRBV7-2 to TRBJ2-1; TRBD2 aligns across 10 bases. This CDR3 has 13 residues. Germline CDR1 is SGHTA and CDR2 is FQGNSA. Trimming removed 1 base from V and 14 bases from J; junction bases left unmatched: 5. The CDR3 DNA reads as TGTGCCAGCAGCTTAGGCTCCGGGACTAGCGAGTTCTTC. It encodes CASSLGSGTSEFF.

This clonotype occurred a few times. The chain combines TRBV5-6 with TRBJ1-5; D unclear. The CDR3 loop spans 16 amino acids. Trimming removed 0 bases from V and 6 bases from J, with 16 bases in between. Per germline, CDR1 SGHDT and CDR2 YYEEEE. Here the CDR3 DNA reads TGTGCCAGCAGCTTGGGAGGGCAGACGGGAGGTCAGCCCCAGCATTTT. This encodes CASSLGGQTGGQPQHF.

This clonotype showed up many times. The chain is built from TRBV4-2 and TRBJ2-2; D call uncertain. The CDR3 totals 15 residues. Trimming removed 7 bases at V and 1 base at J, with 13 bases between. Germline CDR1 LGHNA, CDR2 YNFKEQ. In nucleotides, the CDR3 is TGTGCCAGCATGCCGGGTGATGAGAACACCGGGGAGCTGTTTTTT. It specifies CASMPGDENTGELFF.

The chain uses TRBV20-1 and TRBJ2-1; 11 bases align to TRBD2. There are 14 residues in the CDR3. From germline, CDR1 is DFQATT and CDR2 SNEGSKA (reference sequence). J was trimmed by 8 bases and V by 6 bases; bases with no gene match: 9. CDR3 in amino acids: CSALRTSGFDEQFF. CDR3 in DNA: TGCAGTGCCTTAAGGACTAGCGGGTTTGATGAGCAGTTCTTC.

The V and J genes are TRBV19 and TRBJ2-1, with 16 positions matching TRBD2. The CDR3 contains 16 residues. The junction had 7 bases not matched to a gene; V was cut back by 6 bases and J by 8 bases. Germline lookup yields CDR1 LNHDA and CDR2 SQIVND (reference sequence). The CDR3 loop is CASRPVGTSGRDEQFF. CDR3 bases: TGTGCCAGTAGGCCGGTCGGGACTAGCGGGAGGGATGAGCAGTTCTTC.

This clonotype was detected ten times or more. The chain joins TRBV6-1 to TRBJ1-6; D is uncertain. Germline V gene lookup returns CDR1 MNHNS and CDR2 SASEGT. Between the trimmed V and J ends, which lost 3 bases and 4 bases, there was a span of 13 bases. This CDR3 comprises 16 residues. In DNA, the CDR3 is TGTGCCAGCAGTGAGTGGGTTGGGGTATATAATTCACCCCTCCACTTT. Translation gives CASSEWVGVYNSPLHF.

The chain carries TRBV29-1 and TRBJ1-5, with D tentatively TRBD1 (5 bases). V was trimmed by 0 bases and J by 5 bases, leaving 17 bases between them. CDR1 SQVTM and CDR2 ANQGSEA come from the germline V gene. This CDR3 is 16 amino acids long. In DNA form, the CDR3 reads TGCAGCGTTGAAGACACAGTGCAGGGCACAGATCAGCCCCAGCATTTT. Its protein is CSVEDTVQGTDQPQHF. Combining the CDR3 with reference TRBV29-1 and TRBJ1-5 gives the whole variable domain SAVISQKPSRDICQRGTSLTIQCQVDSQVTMMFWYRQQPGQSLTLIATANQGSEATYESGFVIDKFPISRPNLTFSTLTVSNMSPEDSSIYLCSVEDTVQGTDQPQHFGDGTRLSIL.

This clonotype was counted ten times or more. The chain couples TRBV6-6 to TRBJ1-3; possibly TRBD1 for D (6 bases). Germline assignment: CDR1 MNHNY and CDR2 SVGAGI (reference sequence). V dropped 6 bases and J dropped 0 bases, with 12 bases sitting between them. CDR3 length: 15 residues. The chain's CDR3 is CASSKDSFSGNTIYF. CDR3 bases: TGTGCCAGCAGCAAGGACAGCTTCTCTGGAAACACCATATATTTT.

This clonotype has a count of ten or more. V usage is TRBV19 and J usage is TRBJ2-1, with TRBD1 identical over 10 bases. J gave up 0 bases and V 4 bases, and 18 bases lay outside the gene matches. This CDR3 is 21 amino acids long. Germline V CDR1 and CDR2: LNHDA, SQIVND (reference sequence). Here the CDR3 DNA reads TGTGCCAGTAGTAGCCCTGGACAGGGGGGGTTTTTAGCGGGCTCCTACAATGAGCAGTTCTTC. This encodes CASSSPGQGGFLAGSYNEQFF.

This clonotype was detected once. This chain uses TRBV20-1 with TRBJ2-5, with TRBD1 as a possible D gene (5 bases). The CDR3 spans 10 residues. Germline V gene data show CDR1 as DFQATT and CDR2 as SNEGSKA (reference sequence). V lost 2 bases and J lost 13, with 11 bases in between. CDR3 sequence (DNA): TGCAGTGCTAGATCGGCAGGGTGGTACTTC. This sequence encodes CSARSAGWYF.

The chain links TRBV3-1 to TRBJ2-1; TRBD2 is a possible D gene (5 bases). TRBJ2-7 matches the DNA end more closely, so the J call is doubtful. Germline V gene data show CDR1 as LGHDT and CDR2 as YNNKEL (reference sequence). The CDR3 is 15 amino acids. The CDR3 bases are TGTGCCAGCAGCCCTGAGCGGTCCCCGTACAATGAGCAGTACGTC. Amino acids: CASSPERSPYNEQYV.

This clonotype was recorded many times. The V and J genes are TRBV2 and TRBJ2-2, with D possibly being TRBD2 (6 bases). V was cut by 5 bases and J by 2 bases, with 15 bases left in between. Germline CDR1 SNHLY, CDR2 FYNNEI. The CDR3 runs 16 residues. For the CDR3, the DNA is TGTGCCAGCAGTAATCCCGGGACTCGAAACACCGGGGAGCTGTTTTTT. It codes for CASSNPGTRNTGELFF.

This clonotype rates as medium-sized. The V and J genes are TRBV7-6 and TRBJ2-7; D gene ambiguous. This CDR3 region has 12 residues. Germline V gene data show CDR1 as SGHVS and CDR2 as FNYEAQ. Trimming removed 5 bases from V and 4 bases from J, with 9 bases in between. The DNA of the CDR3 is TGTGCCAGCAGCGACGATATTTACGAGCAGTACTTC. Amino acid sequence: CASSDDIYEQYF.

V gene TRBV7-6 combines with J gene TRBJ2-7, with TRBD2 identical over 9 bases. The V gene end was trimmed by 5 bases and the J gene end by 2 bases; junction bases not matched to a gene: 13. This CDR3 is 17 amino acids long. Germline values: CDR1 SGHVS, CDR2 FNYEAQ. DNA for the CDR3: TGTGCCAGCAGCCCCAAATCTAGCGGGATGATACCCTACGAGCAGTACTTC. Amino acids: CASSPKSSGMIPYEQYF. Looking up the rest from reference TRBV7-6 and TRBJ2-7 gives the full variable domain: GAGVSQSPRYKVTKRGQDVALRCDPISGHVSLYWYRQALGQGPEFLTYFNYEAQQDKSGLPNDRFSAERPEGSISTLTIQRTEQRDSAMYRCASSPKSSGMIPYEQYFGPGTRLTVT.

This clonotype was detected ten times or more. A much larger clonotype is one base distant, so this may be a read error. This chain connects TRBV6-2 or TRBV6-3 to TRBJ1-6; D unclear. The CDR3 consists of 15 residues. Germline CDR1 and CDR2: MNHEY and SVGEGT. The CDR3 loop is CASSYGGSKISSLHF. CDR3 in DNA: TGTGCCAGCAGTTACGGAGGTAGTAAGATTTCATCCCTCCACTTT.

The V call is TRBV9, the J call TRBJ1-5; D remains unclear. This CDR3 contains 14 residues. Trimming stripped 3 bases from V and 0 bases from J, with 7 bases between. Germline assignment: CDR1 SGDLS and CDR2 YYNGEE. This CDR3 is CASSGANSNQPQHF. CDR3 DNA: TGTGCCAGCAGCGGAGCTAATAGCAATCAGCCCCAGCATTTT. The variable domain in full, completed from reference TRBV9 and TRBJ1-5, reads DSGVTQTPKHLITATGQRVTLRCSPRSGDLSVYWYQQSLDQGLQFLIQYYNGEERAKGNILERFSAQQFPDLHSELNLSSLELGDSALYFCASSGANSNQPQHFGDGTRLSIL.

This clonotype ranks as medium-sized. The J gene is TRBJ2-7, the V gene TRBV25-1; D may be TRBD1 (6 bases). Germline-derived CDR1 and CDR2 are MGHDK and SYGVNS. The CDR3 is 17 amino acids. V lost 1 base, J lost 4 bases, and 20 bases lay in between. The CDR3 DNA follows: TGTGCCAGCAGTGAATGGGCGGCAGGCAGGGGCCCGTACGAGCAGTACTTC. Its translation is CASSEWAAGRGPYEQYF.

Details on this clonotype: Possible read error: a much larger clone is one base away. J is TRBJ1-1 and V is TRBV28; possible D gene TRBD1, 6 bases. This CDR3 has 17 residues. Germline loops: CDR1 MDHEN, CDR2 SYDVKM. V was shortened by 2 bases and J by 8 bases, with 24 bases between the two germline ends. The CDR3 loop reads CASSLTPYGGPIREAFF. DNA for the CDR3: TGTGCCAGCAGTTTAACCCCCTACGGGGGGCCCATCCGAGAAGCTTTCTTT.

The chain employs TRBV15 and TRBJ2-2; TRBD1 might be the D (5 bases). Germline V gives CDR1 LNHNV, CDR2 YYDKDF (reference sequence). V was pared by 1 base and J by 7 bases, with 7 bases between. The CDR3 is 13 residues long. The CDR3 DNA reads TGTGCCACCAGCAGAGGAAGGGGCGGGGAGCTGTTTTTT. Its translation is CATSRGRGGELFF. Based on the CDR3 plus reference TRBV15 and TRBJ2-2, the full variable domain is DAMVIQNPRYQVTQFGKPVTLSCSQTLNHNVMYWYQQKSSQAPKLLFHYYDKDFNNEADTPDNFQSRRPNTSFCFLDIRSPGLGDTAMYLCATSRGRGGELFFGEGSRLTVL.

By share, this clonotype ranks as medium-sized. This chain joins TRBV7-3 and TRBJ2-3; perhaps TRBD2 as D (5 bases). Germline V gene sequence: CDR1 SGHTA, CDR2 FQGTGA. The ends were cut back, 5 bases at V and 5 bases at J, with 14 bases in the middle. This CDR3 is 14 amino acids long. The CDR3 DNA sequence: TGTGCCAGCAGCCCAACCCAACGGGGAGATACGCAGTATTTT. Translating gives CASSPTQRGDTQYF.

The chain links TRBV5-1 to TRBJ2-2, with 9 bases identical to TRBD1. This CDR3 comprises 14 residues. CDR1 is SGHRS, CDR2 YFSETQ, per germline. J was trimmed by 7 bases and V by 0 bases; bases with no gene match: 1. The CDR3 loop reads CASSLDRGRGELFF. The CDR3 region has the DNA TGCGCCAGCAGCTTGGACAGGGGGCGCGGGGAGCTGTTTTTT.

The chain recombines TRBV16 with TRBJ1-2; D is undetermined. This CDR3 is built from 13 residues. Trimming cost V 0 bases and J 9 bases, with 11 bases left between them. Germline V gene lookup returns CDR1 KGHSY and CDR2 FQNENV. The CDR3 DNA reads TGTGCCAGCAGCCAATCTCCGGGTAGCAGCTACACCTTC. Translating it yields CASSQSPGSSYTF.

V gene TRBV2 combines with J gene TRBJ1-2; D uncertain. The germline V gene encodes CDR1 SNHLY and CDR2 FYNNEI. This CDR3 region has 12 residues. Deletions cut 0 bases from V and 4 bases from J, with 3 bases between. The CDR3, as DNA: TGTGCCAGCAGTGAAGCGACCTATGGCTACACCTTC. Translation gives CASSEATYGYTF.

This rearrangement joins TRBV30 to TRBJ1-2; 8 bases are shared with TRBD1. The CDR3 totals 17 residues. Germline V gene lookup returns CDR1 GTSNPN and CDR2 SVGIG (reference sequence). V trimming: 0 bases; J trimming: 3 bases; junction bases outside the gene matches: 12. CDR3 protein: CAWSVMARSQGDYGYTF. CDR3 bases: TGTGCCTGGAGTGTTATGGCCAGGTCACAGGGGGACTATGGCTACACCTTC.

The rearrangement joins TRBV2 to TRBJ2-3; 8 bases line up with TRBD2. V dropped 7 bases and J dropped 7; count of bases not matched to a gene: 10. The germline gives CDR1 SNHLY, CDR2 FYNNEI. The CDR3 is 14 amino acids. The CDR3 loop is CASNPSGWSNTQYF. The CDR3 region has the DNA TGTGCCAGCAACCCTAGCGGGTGGTCCAATACGCAGTATTTT. The full variable domain, its missing parts supplied by reference TRBV2 and TRBJ2-3, is EPEVTQTPSHQVTQMGQEVILRCVPISNHLYFYWYRQILGQKVEFLVSFYNNEISEKSEIFDDQFSVERPDGSNFTLKIRSTKLEDSAMYFCASNPSGWSNTQYFGPGTRLTVL.

The table lists this clonotype with many counts. V usage is TRBV20-1 and J usage is TRBJ1-2, with 10 bases that match TRBD1. With 5 bases clipped from V and 4 bases from J, the junction kept 7 bases outside the gene matches. The germline V gene has CDR1 DFQATT and CDR2 SNEGSKA (reference sequence). The CDR3 totals 14 residues. The CDR3: CSAVDRGRVYGYTF. The CDR3 region has the DNA TGCAGTGCTGTTGACAGGGGGCGAGTCTATGGCTACACCTTC.